This T cell receptor beta chain was found in a study of CD8+CD57+ T cells in acquired aplastic anemia. Overall study: Sorted CD4+ and CD8+ cell DNA averaged approximately 3 ug. Study observations and caveats: Patients were compared with controls for CD8+ Simpson's diversity, and no significant difference emerged. Shared by patients and controls, approximately 28 CD8+ CDR3s were abundant in patients.

Profiles of TCR beta VDJ and CDR3 were generated from a genomic DNA template. From the reads, TCRdb called clonotypes with MiXCR, one entry per CDR3 protein. The table records about 190,000 distinct CDR3 sequences, 64% of them present only once. This clonotype was counted once. The antigen is unknown. This sequence was found in a human donor with severe aplastic anemia or a healthy control (not recorded which). The sequenced sample consisted of sorted CD4+, CD8+, or CD8+CD57+ T cells (not recorded which) from PBMCs.

The CDR3 region has the DNA TGTGCCAGCAGCCAAGATAGGAGCAATGAGCAGTTCTTC. Translated, it gives CASSQDRSNEQFF. The chain links TRBV3-1 to TRBJ2-1, with D unclear. The CDR3 has 13 amino acids. Trimming took off 0 bases at V and 6 bases at J, with 6 bases between the two ends. Per the germline V gene, CDR1 is LGHDT and CDR2 is YNNKEL (reference sequence).